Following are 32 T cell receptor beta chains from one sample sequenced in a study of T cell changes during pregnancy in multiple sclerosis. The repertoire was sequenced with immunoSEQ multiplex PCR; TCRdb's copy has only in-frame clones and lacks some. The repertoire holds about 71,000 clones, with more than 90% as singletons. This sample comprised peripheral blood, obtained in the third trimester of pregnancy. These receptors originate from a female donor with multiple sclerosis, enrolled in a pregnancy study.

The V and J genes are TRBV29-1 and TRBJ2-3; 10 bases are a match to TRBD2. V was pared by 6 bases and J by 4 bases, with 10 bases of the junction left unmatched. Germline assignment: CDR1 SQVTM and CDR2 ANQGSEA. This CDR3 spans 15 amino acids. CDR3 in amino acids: CSVAKTSGFADTQYF. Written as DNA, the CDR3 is TGCAGCGTAGCGAAGACTAGCGGGTTCGCAGATACGCAGTATTTT.

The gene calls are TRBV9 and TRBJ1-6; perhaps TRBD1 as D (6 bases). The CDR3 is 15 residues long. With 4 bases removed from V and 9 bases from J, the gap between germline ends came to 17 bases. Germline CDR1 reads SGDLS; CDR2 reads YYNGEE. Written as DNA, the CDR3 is TGTGCCAGCAGCTTGGACAGTAATTGGCGTTCACCCCTCCACTTT. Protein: CASSLDSNWRSPLHF.

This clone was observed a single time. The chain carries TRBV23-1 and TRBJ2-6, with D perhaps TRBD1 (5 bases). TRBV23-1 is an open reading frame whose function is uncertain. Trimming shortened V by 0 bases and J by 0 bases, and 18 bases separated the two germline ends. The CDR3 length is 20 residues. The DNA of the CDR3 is TGCGCCAGCAGTCAATCCTCAGGGCAGGTCAATAACTCTGGGGCCAACGTCCTGACTTTC. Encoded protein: CASSQSSGQVNNSGANVLTF.

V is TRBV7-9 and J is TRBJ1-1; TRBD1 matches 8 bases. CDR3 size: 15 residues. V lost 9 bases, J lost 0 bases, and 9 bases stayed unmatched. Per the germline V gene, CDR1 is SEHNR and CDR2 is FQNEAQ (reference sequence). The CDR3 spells CASEPGQGMNTEAFF. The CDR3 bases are TGTGCCAGTGAGCCCGGACAGGGCATGAACACTGAAGCTTTCTTT.

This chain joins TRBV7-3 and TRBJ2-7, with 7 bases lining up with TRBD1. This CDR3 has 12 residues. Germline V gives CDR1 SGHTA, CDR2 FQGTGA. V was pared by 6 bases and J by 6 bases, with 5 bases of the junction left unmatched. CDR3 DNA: TGTGCCAGCAGTTCACAGGGGTCCGAGCAGTACTTC. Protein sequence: CASSSQGSEQYF.

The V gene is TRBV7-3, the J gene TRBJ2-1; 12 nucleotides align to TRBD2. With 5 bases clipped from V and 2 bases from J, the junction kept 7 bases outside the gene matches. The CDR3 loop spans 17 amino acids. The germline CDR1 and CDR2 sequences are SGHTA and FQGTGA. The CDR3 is CASSPTSGSYPYNEQFF. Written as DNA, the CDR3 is TGTGCCAGCAGCCCGACTAGCGGGAGCTACCCCTACAATGAGCAGTTCTTC.

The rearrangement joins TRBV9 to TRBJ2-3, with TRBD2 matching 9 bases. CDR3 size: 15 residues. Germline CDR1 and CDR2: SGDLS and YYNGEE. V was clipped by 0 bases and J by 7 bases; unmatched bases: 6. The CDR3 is CASSVGLSGSNTQYF. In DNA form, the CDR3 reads TGTGCCAGCAGCGTAGGGCTTAGCGGGAGTAATACGCAGTATTTT.

CDR3 DNA sequence: TGTGCCAGCAGCTTGGAGGTTGAGGTCTCGACAGGGAACACCTTC. Its protein is CASSLEVEVSTGNTF. J is TRBJ1-2 and V is TRBV11-2; the match to TRBD1 covers 7 bases. With 3 bases clipped from V and 12 bases from J, the junction kept 16 bases outside the gene matches. The V gene's germline CDR1 is SGHAT and CDR2 FQNNGV. CDR3 length: 15 residues.

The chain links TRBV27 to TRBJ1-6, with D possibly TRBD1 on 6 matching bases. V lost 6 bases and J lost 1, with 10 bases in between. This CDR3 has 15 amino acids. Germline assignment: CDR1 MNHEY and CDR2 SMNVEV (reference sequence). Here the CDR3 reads CASRQGRSYNSPLHF. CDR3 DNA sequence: TGTGCCAGCAGACAGGGAAGGTCCTATAATTCACCCCTCCACTTT.

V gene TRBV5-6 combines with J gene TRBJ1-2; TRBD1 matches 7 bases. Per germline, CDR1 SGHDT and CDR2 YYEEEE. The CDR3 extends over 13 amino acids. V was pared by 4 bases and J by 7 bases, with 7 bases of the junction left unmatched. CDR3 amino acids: CASSATGFGGYTF. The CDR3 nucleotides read TGTGCCAGCAGCGCGACAGGGTTCGGTGGCTACACCTTC.

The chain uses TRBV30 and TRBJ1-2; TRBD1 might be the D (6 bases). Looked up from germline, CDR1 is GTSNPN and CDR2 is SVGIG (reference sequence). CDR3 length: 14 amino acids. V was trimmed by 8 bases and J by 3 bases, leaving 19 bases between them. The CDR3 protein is CAAGRGARYYGYTF. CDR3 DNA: TGTGCCGCGGGGCGGGGGGCGAGGTACTATGGCTACACCTTC.

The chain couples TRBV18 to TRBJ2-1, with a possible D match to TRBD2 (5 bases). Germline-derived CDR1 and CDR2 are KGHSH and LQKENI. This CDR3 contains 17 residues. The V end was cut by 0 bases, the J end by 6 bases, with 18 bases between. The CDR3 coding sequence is TGTGCCAGCTCACCACCGTACCGGAGAGGAGGTAGCAATGAGCAGTTCTTC. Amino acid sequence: CASSPPYRRGGSNEQFF.

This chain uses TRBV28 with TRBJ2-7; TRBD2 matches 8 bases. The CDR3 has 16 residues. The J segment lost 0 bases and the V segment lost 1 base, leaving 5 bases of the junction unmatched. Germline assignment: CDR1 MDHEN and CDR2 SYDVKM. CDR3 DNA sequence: TGTGCCAGCAGTTTATTCAGCGGGAGCAGCTCCTACGAGCAGTACTTC. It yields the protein CASSLFSGSSSYEQYF. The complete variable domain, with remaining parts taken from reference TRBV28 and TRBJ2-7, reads DVKVTQSSRYLVKRTGEKVFLECVQDMDHENMFWYRQDPGLGLRLIYFSYDVKMKEKGDIPEGYSVSREKKERFSLILESASTNQTSMYLCASSLFSGSSSYEQYFGPGTRLTVT.

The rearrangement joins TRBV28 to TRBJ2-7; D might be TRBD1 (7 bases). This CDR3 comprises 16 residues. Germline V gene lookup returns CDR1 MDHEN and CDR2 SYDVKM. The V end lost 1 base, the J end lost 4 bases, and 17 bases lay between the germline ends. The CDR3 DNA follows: TGTGCCAGCAGTTTATCCGGCGGGACAGCTATGTACGAGCAGTACTTC. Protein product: CASSLSGGTAMYEQYF.

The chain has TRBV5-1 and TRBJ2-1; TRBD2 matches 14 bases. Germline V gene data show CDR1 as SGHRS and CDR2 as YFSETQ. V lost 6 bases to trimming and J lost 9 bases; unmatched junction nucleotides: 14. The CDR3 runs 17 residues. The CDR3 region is CASTSSPGLAGEGEQFF. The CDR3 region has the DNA TGCGCCAGCACCTCAAGTCCGGGACTAGCGGGAGAGGGTGAGCAGTTCTTC.

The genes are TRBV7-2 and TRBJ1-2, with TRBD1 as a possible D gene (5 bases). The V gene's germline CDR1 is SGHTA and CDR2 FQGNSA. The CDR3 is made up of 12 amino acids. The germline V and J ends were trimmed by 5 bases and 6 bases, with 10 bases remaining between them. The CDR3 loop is CASSVGTHGYTF. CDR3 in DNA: TGTGCCAGCAGCGTCGGGACTCATGGCTACACCTTC.

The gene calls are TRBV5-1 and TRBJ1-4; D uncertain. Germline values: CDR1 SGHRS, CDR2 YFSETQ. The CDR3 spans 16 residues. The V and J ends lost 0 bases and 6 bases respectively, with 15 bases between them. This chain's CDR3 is CASSLALGGSYEKLFF. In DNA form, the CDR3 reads TGCGCCAGCAGCTTGGCGCTGGGAGGGAGCTATGAAAAACTGTTTTTT.

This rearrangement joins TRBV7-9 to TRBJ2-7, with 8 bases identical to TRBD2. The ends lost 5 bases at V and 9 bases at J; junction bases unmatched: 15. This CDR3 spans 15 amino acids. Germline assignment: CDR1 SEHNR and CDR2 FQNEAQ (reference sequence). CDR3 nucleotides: TGTGCCAGCAGCCCTCTCGGACTAGCTCCTTTTGGGCAGTACTTC. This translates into CASSPLGLAPFGQYF.

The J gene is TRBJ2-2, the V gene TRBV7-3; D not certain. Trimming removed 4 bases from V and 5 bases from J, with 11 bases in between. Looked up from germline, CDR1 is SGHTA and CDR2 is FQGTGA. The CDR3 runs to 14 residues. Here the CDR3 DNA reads TGTGCCAGCAGCTCCTCCCTAGGTACCGGGGAGCTGTTTTTT. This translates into CASSSSLGTGELFF.

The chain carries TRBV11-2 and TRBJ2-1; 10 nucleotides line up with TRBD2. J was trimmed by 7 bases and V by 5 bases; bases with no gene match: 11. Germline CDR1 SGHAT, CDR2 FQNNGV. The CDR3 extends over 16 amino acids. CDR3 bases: TGTGCCAGCAGCCCATCGCCACTAGCGGGAATGAATGAGCAGTTCTTC. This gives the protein CASSPSPLAGMNEQFF.

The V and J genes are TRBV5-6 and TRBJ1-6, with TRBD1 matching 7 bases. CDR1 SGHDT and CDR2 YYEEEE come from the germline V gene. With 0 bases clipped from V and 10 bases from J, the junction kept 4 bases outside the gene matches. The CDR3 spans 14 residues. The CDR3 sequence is CASSLGQGESPLHF. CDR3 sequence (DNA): TGTGCCAGCAGCTTGGGACAGGGAGAATCACCCCTCCACTTT.

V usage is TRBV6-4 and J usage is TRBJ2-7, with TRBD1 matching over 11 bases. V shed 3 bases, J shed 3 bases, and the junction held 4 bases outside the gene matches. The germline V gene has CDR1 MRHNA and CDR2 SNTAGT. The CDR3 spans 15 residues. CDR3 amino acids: CASSEEGTGGYEQYF. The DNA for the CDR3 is TGTGCCAGCAGTGAAGAGGGGACAGGGGGCTACGAGCAGTACTTC.

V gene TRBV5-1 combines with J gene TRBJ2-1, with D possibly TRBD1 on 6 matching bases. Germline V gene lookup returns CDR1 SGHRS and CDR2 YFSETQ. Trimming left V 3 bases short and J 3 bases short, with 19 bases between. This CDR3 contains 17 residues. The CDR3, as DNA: TGCGCCAGCAGCTATCTTGACAGGAGTGGGGACTACAATGAGCAGTTCTTC. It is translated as CASSYLDRSGDYNEQFF.

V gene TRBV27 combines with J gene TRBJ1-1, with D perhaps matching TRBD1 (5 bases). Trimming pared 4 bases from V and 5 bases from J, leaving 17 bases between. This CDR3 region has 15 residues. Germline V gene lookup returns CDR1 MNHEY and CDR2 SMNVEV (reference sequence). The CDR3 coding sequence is TGTGCCAGCAGTTCCTCATCAGGGCCCGGTACTGAAGCTTTCTTT. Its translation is CASSSSSGPGTEAFF.

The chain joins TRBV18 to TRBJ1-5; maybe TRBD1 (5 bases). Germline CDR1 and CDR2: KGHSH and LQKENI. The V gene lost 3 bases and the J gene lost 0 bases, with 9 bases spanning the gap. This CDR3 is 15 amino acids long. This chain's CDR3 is CASSPGAFSNQPQHF. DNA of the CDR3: TGTGCCAGCTCACCTGGGGCCTTTAGCAATCAGCCCCAGCATTTT.

CDR3 region: CASSVLAGEQFF. The CDR3 coding sequence is TGTGCCAGCAGCGTCTTAGCGGGGGAGCAGTTCTTC. This rearrangement joins TRBV7-9 to TRBJ2-1, with 8 bases aligning to TRBD2. This CDR3 has 12 amino acids. Unmatched junction bases numbered 4, after V lost 5 bases and J lost 10 bases. Germline V lookup: CDR1 SEHNR, CDR2 FQNEAQ (reference sequence).

CDR3 sequence reads: CASSTFRAGGRQPQHF. The CDR3, as DNA: TGTGCCAGCAGCACTTTCAGGGCAGGGGGCCGTCAGCCCCAGCATTTT. The chain links TRBV27 to TRBJ1-5, with TRBD1 matching 8 bases. The CDR3 sequence is 16 residues long. The germline V gene encodes CDR1 MNHEY and CDR2 SMNVEV (reference sequence). V lost 6 bases to trimming and J lost 6 bases; unmatched junction nucleotides: 13.

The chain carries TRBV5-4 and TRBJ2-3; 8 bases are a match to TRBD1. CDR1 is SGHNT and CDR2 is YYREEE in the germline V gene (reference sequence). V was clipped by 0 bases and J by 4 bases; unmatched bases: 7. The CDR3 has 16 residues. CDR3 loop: CASSLGGQVEADTQYF. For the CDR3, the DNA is TGTGCCAGCAGCTTGGGGGGACAGGTTGAGGCAGATACGCAGTATTTT.

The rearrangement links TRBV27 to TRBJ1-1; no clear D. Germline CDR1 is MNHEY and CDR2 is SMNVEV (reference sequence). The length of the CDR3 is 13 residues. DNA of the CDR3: TGTGCTACGCGAGGCAGTGAGAACACTGAAGCTTTCTTT. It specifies CATRGSENTEAFF.

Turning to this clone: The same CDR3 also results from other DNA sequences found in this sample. CDR3 coding DNA: TGTGCCAGCAGTTTATCGGGTGCCGGGGAGCTGTTTTTT. Translating gives CASSLSGAGELFF. The chain is built from TRBV28 and TRBJ2-2; D remains unclear. Germline CDR1 and CDR2: MDHEN and SYDVKM. V dropped 1 base and J dropped 6 bases, with 6 bases sitting between them. The CDR3 contains 13 residues.

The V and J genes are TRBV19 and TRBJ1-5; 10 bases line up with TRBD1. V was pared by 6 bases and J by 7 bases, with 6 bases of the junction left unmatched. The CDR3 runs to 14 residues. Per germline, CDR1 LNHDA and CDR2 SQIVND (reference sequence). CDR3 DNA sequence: TGTGCCAGTAGCTCCGACAGGGGGCCCCAGCCCCAGCATTTT. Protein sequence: CASSSDRGPQPQHF. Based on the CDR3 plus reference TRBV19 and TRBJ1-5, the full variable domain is DGGITQSPKYLFRKEGQNVTLSCEQNLNHDAMYWYRQDPGQGLRLIYYSQIVNDFQKGDIAEGYSVSREKKESFPLTVTSAQKNPTAFYLCASSSDRGPQPQHFGDGTRLSIL.

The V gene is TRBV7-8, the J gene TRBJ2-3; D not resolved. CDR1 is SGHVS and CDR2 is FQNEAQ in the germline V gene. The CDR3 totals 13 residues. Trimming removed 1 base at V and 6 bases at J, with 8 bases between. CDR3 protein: CASSLVGWDTQYF. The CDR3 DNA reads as TGTGCCAGCAGCTTAGTTGGCTGGGATACGCAGTATTTT. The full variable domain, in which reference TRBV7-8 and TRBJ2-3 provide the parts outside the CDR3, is GAGVSQSPRYKVAKRGQDVALRCDPISGHVSLFWYQQALGQGPEFLTYFQNEAQLDKSGLPSDRFFAERPEGSVSTLKIQRTQQEDSAVYLCASSLVGWDTQYFGPGTRLTVL.